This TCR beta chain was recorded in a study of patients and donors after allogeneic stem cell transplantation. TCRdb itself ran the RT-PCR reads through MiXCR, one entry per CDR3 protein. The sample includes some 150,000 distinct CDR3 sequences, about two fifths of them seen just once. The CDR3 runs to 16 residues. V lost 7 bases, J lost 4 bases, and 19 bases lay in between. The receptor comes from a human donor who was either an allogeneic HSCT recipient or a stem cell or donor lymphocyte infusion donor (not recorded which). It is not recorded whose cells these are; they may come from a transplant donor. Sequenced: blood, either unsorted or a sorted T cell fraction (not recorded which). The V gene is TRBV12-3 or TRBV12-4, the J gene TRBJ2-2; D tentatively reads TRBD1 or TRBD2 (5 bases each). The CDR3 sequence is CASTDPGTSFTGELFF. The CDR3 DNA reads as TGTGCCAGCACCGATCCCGGGACGTCATTCACCGGGGAGCTGTTTTTT.